This TCR beta chain was documented in a study of PD-L1 blockade in urothelial cancer. Study information: The patients had undergone anywhere from 0 to 3 prior chemotherapy regimens.

V was pared by 7 bases and J by 8 bases, with 21 bases between. The CDR3 is 15 residues long. CDR1 and CDR2 (germline): MDHEN, SYDVKM. Stated time point: pretreatment peripheral blood. Profiled with immunoSEQ multiplex PCR; TCRdb holds only in-frame clones, not every one. The sample yields about 43,000 clones, 65% to 85% seen once. Sequencing used PBMCs, obtained around atezolizumab (anti-PD-L1) treatment. This clonotype was obtained from a man aged 55 to 70 with urothelial cancer. J is TRBJ2-1 and V is TRBV28; weak D call: TRBD2 (6 bases). The CDR3 DNA follows: TGTGCCAGCACCCCTTGGGCAGGGAGGTTCGATGAGCAGTTCTTC. It specifies CASTPWAGRFDEQFF.